The present TCR beta chain was sequenced within a study of cytomegalovirus exposure and HLA in healthy donors. Study-level information: Earlier results showed approximately 120 million unique TCR beta sequences derived from 150 million to 200 million T cells. Study results and caveats: In vitro confirmation showed a few CMV-associated chains to be CMV antigen specific. It was reported in a later analysis that an Asian-associated ancestry cluster showed fewer N-insertions than the approximately 690-donor mean. Across donors, sequencing depth was assumed by presence/absence analyses to be roughly uniform.

A word on this clone: Antigen specificity is unknown.

The PCR was carried out with 60 Vbeta primers and 13 Jbeta primers. The method was immunoSEQ multiplex PCR; TCRdb's version includes in-frame clones alone and lacks a portion of them. Among some 150,000 clones listed, 70% to 80% were seen once. After removal of 0 bases from V and 7 bases from J, the junction contained 12 bases not matched to a gene. The CDR3 extends over 16 amino acids. The germline V gene encodes CDR1 SGDLS and CDR2 YYNGEE. The chain links TRBV9 to TRBJ1-2; 7 positions agree with TRBD1. Source material: PBMCs. This TCR derives from a woman aged 25 to 45 in good health and CMV-seropositive. The CDR3 spells CASSVDVGTDIRGYTF. CDR3 in DNA: TGTGCCAGCAGCGTAGATGTCGGGACAGATATACGTGGCTACACCTTC.